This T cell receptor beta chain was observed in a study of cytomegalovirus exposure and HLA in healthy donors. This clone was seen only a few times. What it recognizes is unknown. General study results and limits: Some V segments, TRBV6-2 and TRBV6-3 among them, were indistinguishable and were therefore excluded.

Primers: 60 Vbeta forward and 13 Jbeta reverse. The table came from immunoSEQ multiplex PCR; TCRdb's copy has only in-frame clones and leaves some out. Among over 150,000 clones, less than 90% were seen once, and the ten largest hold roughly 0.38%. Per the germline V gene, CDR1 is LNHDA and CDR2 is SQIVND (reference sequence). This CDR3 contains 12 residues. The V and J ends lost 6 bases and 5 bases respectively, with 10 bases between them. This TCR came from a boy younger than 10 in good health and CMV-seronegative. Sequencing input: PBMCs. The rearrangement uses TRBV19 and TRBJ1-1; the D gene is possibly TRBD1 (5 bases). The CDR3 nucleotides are TGTGCCAGTAGGCAGGGTGGGACTGAAGCTTTCTTT. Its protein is CASRQGGTEAFF.